The 7 T cell receptor beta chains presented below share a single source sample, sequenced in a study of blood T cell repertoires in COVID-19. Generated by immunoSEQ multiplex PCR, the TCRdb table keeps only in-frame clones and is missing some. The table includes over 14,000 clones, 87% detected once. Sequencing was carried out using peripheral blood. The receptors here all came from a human donor in a cohort sampled during active COVID-19.

The chain is built from TRBV3-1 (or the pseudogene TRBV3-2) and TRBJ2-2; no definite D call. Germline-derived CDR1 and CDR2 are LGHDT and YNNKEL (reference sequence). V shed 1 base and J shed 0 bases, with 12 bases lying between them. This CDR3 is 17 amino acids long. For the CDR3, the DNA is TGTGCCAGCAGCCAAGTTTTTTTGTCCTCGAACACCGGGGAGCTGTTTTTT. It yields the protein CASSQVFLSSNTGELFF.

The rearrangement links TRBV5-4 to TRBJ1-1; no firm D call. Germline CDR1 is SGHNT and CDR2 is YYREEE (reference sequence). The germline V and J ends were trimmed by 4 bases and 0 bases, with 16 bases remaining between them. The CDR3 is 16 amino acids. The CDR3 DNA follows: TGTGCCAGCAGCCCAAAGAAGGGAGATTTGAACACTGAAGCTTTCTTT. Translating gives CASSPKKGDLNTEAFF.

This chain uses TRBV25-1 with TRBJ2-5; 7 bases match TRBD2. The CDR3 is 14 amino acids. Trimming at V came to 7 bases and at J to 2 bases, leaving 7 bases not matched to a gene. Germline CDR1 and CDR2: MGHDK and SYGVNS. Here the CDR3 reads CASTEGAGQETQYF. The CDR3 nucleotides are TGTGCCAGCACCGAGGGAGCGGGACAAGAGACCCAGTACTTC.

The chain uses TRBV10-3 and TRBJ2-6; D is uncertain. This CDR3 is 14 amino acids long. Germline CDR1 and CDR2: ENHRY and SYGVKD. The V and J ends lost 8 bases and 4 bases respectively, with 12 bases between them. This chain's CDR3 is CAIPKHPGANVLTF. As DNA, the CDR3 is TGTGCCATCCCCAAACACCCAGGGGCCAACGTCCTGACTTTC.

This clone appeared a single time. This rearrangement joins TRBV28 to TRBJ2-5, with TRBD1 as a possible D gene (5 bases). The germline V gene has CDR1 MDHEN and CDR2 SYDVKM. V was clipped by 7 bases and J by 5 bases, with 20 bases between them. The CDR3 is 15 amino acids. This CDR3 reads CASTILQVGRETQYF. CDR3 coding DNA: TGTGCCAGCACCATACTACAGGTCGGCCGGGAGACCCAGTACTTC.

V usage is TRBV10-3 and J usage is TRBJ1-1; D unclear. The CDR3 runs 14 residues. CDR1 ENHRY and CDR2 SYGVKD come from the germline V gene. V dropped 0 bases and J dropped 4 bases, with 9 bases sitting between them. The CDR3 nucleotides are TGTGCCATCAGTGAGTCGCCAGGCCCCACTGAAGCTTTCTTT. It codes for CAISESPGPTEAFF.

CDR3 bases: TGCGCCAGCAGCGCCAGGGCTGGGGCCAACGTCCTGACTTTC. As protein: CASSARAGANVLTF. The chain joins TRBV5-1 to TRBJ2-6; perhaps TRBD1 as D (5 bases). The germline CDR1 and CDR2 sequences are SGHRS and YFSETQ. This CDR3 comprises 14 residues. V lost 4 bases to trimming and J lost 2 bases, with 7 bases between them.